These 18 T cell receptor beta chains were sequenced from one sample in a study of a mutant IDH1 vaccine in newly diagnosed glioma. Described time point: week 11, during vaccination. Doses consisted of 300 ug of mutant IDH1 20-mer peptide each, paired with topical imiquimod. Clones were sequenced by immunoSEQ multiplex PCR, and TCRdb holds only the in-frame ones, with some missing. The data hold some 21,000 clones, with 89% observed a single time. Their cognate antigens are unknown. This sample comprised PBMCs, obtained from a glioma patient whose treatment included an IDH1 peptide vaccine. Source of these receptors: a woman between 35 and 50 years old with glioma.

DNA for the CDR3: TGCGCCAGCAGCTCGGCAGGGGAAGAGACCCAGTACTTC. Protein: CASSSAGEETQYF. The chain employs TRBV5-1 and TRBJ2-5; tentatively, D is TRBD1 (6 bases). Trimming took off 3 bases at V and 3 bases at J, with 9 bases between the two ends. In germline, CDR1 is SGHRS, CDR2 YFSETQ. This CDR3 has 13 amino acids.

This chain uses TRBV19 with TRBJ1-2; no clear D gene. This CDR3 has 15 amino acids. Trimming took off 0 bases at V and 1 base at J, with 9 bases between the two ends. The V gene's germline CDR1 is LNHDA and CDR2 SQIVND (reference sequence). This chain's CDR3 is CASSIDVGNNYGYTF. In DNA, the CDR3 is TGTGCCAGTAGTATAGATGTGGGGAATAACTATGGCTACACCTTC.

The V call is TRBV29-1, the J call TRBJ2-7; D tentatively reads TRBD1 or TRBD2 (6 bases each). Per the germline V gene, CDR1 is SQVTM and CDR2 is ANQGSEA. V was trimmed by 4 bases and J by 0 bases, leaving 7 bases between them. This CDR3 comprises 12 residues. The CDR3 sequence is CSVGGASYEQYF. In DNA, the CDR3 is TGCAGCGTTGGGGGGGCCTCCTACGAGCAGTACTTC.

Here the CDR3 reads CASSRLISGANVLTF. CDR3 sequence (DNA): TGTGCCAGCAGCCGACTGATCTCTGGGGCCAACGTCCTGACTTTC. The gene calls are TRBV7-8 and TRBJ2-6; D remains ambiguous. The CDR3 has 15 amino acids. V lost 5 bases, J lost 0 bases, and 8 bases lay in between. Germline V gives CDR1 SGHVS, CDR2 FQNEAQ.

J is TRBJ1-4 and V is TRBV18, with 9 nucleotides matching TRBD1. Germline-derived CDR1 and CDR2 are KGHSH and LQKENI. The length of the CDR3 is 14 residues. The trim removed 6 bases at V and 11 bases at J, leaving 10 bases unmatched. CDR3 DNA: TGTGCCAGCTCCTACGGACAGGGGCAGGACAAACTGTTTTTT. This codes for CASSYGQGQDKLFF.

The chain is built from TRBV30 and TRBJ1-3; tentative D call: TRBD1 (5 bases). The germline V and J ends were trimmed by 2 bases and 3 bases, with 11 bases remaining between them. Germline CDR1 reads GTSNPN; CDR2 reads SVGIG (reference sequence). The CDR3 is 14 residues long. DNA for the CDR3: TGTGCCTGGAGTCTGGGGGGAAGTGGAAACACCATATATTTT. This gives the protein CAWSLGGSGNTIYF.

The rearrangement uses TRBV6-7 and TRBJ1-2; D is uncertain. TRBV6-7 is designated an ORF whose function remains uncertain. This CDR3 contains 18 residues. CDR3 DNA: TGTGCAGAACAGAGGCCCGGGCCCCAATTATTCCTAGGCTATGGCTACACCTTC. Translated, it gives CAEQRPGPQLFLGYGYTF.

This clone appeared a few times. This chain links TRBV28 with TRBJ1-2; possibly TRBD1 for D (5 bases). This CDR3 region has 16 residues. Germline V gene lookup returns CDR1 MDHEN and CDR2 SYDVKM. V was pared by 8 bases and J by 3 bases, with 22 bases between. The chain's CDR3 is CASLARRQGLDYGYTF. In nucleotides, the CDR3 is TGTGCCAGCTTGGCTCGGAGGCAGGGTCTGGACTATGGCTACACCTTC.

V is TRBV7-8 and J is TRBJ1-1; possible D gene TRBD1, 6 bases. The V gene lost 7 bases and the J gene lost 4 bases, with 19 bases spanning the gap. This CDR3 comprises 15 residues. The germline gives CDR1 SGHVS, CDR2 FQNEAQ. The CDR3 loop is CASTPRRDTATEAFF. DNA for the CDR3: TGTGCCAGCACCCCAAGAAGGGACACTGCCACTGAAGCTTTCTTT.

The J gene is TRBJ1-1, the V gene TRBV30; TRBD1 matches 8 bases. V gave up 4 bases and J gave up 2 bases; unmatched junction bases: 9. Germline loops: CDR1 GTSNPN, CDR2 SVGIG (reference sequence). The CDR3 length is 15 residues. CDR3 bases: TGTGCCTGGAAGGGCAGGGGGCGTTTTAACACTGAAGCTTTCTTT. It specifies CAWKGRGRFNTEAFF.

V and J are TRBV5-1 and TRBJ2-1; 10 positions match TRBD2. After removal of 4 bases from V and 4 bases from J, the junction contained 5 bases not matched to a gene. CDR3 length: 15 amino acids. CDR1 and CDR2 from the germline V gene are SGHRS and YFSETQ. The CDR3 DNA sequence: TGCGCCAGCAGCGGGCCGGGACTAGCGTACAATGAGCAGTTCTTC. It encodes CASSGPGLAYNEQFF.

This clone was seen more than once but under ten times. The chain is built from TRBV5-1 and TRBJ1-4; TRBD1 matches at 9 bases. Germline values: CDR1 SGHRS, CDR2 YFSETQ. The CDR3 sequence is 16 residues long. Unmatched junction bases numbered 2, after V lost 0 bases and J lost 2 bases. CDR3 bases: TGCGCCAGCAGCTTGGGAGACAGGGGGACTAATGAAAAACTGTTTTTT. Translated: CASSLGDRGTNEKLFF.

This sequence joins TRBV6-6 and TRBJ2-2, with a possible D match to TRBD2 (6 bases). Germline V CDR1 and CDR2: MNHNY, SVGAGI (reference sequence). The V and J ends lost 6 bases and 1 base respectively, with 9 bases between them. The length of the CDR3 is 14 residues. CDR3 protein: CASRIAENTGELFF. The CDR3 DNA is TGTGCCAGCAGAATAGCGGAGAACACCGGGGAGCTGTTTTTT.

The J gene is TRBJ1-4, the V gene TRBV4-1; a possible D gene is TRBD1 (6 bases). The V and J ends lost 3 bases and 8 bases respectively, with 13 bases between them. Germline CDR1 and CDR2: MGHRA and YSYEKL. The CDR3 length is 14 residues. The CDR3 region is CASSHQGFFEKLFF. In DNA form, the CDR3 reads TGCGCCAGCAGCCATCAGGGGTTTTTCGAAAAACTGTTTTTT.

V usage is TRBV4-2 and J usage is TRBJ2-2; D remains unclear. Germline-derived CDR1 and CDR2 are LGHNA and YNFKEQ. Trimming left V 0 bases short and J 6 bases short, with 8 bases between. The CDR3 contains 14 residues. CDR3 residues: CASSQDSISGELFF. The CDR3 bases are TGTGCCAGCAGCCAAGATTCAATCTCCGGGGAGCTGTTTTTT.

CDR3 region: CASSLVGGAGTDTQYF. In DNA, the CDR3 is TGTGCCAGCAGCTTAGTTGGGGGGGCTGGCACAGATACGCAGTATTTT. The chain recombines TRBV7-2 with TRBJ2-3; perhaps TRBD2 as D (7 bases). Per germline, CDR1 SGHTA and CDR2 FQGNSA. The V end lost 1 base, the J end lost 1 base, and 12 bases lay between the germline ends. This CDR3 has 16 residues.

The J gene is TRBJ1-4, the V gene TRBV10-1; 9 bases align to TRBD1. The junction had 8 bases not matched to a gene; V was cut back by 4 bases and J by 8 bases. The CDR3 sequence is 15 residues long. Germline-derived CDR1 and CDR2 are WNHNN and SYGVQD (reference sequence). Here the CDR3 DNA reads TGCGCCAGCAGTGCTGCCGGGACAGGGCCCGAAAAACTGTTTTTT. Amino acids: CASSAAGTGPEKLFF.

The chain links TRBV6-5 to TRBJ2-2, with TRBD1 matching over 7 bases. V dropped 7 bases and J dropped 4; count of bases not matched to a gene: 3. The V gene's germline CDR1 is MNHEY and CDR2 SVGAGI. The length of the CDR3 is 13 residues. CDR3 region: CASTGTVTGELFF. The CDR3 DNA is TGTGCCAGCACCGGGACAGTCACCGGGGAGCTGTTTTTT.